Below, 21 T cell receptor beta chains from the same sample are listed, as sequenced in a study of blood T cell repertoires in COVID-19. Repertoires were generated with immunoSEQ multiplex PCR, while TCRdb's copy carries only in-frame clones and drops some. This table has around 220,000 clones, 84% appearing once. Material: PBMCs or T cells enriched from blood (not recorded which). The receptors derive from a woman aged 40 to 50 who had recovered from COVID-19.

The chain has TRBV9 and TRBJ2-1; the match to TRBD2 covers 10 bases. CDR1 SGDLS and CDR2 YYNGEE come from the germline V gene. Trimming took 4 bases from V and 6 from J; bases not matched to a gene: 7. CDR3 length: 15 residues. CDR3 coding DNA: TGTGCCAGCAGCCCAGGGACTAGCGCTGGCAATGAGCAGTTCTTC. This encodes CASSPGTSAGNEQFF.

The V and J genes are TRBV27 and TRBJ1-1; no definite D call. The CDR3 has 14 residues. V lost 3 bases to trimming and J lost 1 base, with 9 bases between them. Germline V gene data show CDR1 as MNHEY and CDR2 as SMNVEV (reference sequence). CDR3 sequence: CASSFGHPNTEAFF. CDR3 nucleotide sequence: TGTGCCAGCAGTTTTGGGCACCCGAACACTGAAGCTTTCTTT.

The chain links TRBV29-1 to TRBJ1-2, with D tentatively TRBD1 (6 bases). V lost 4 bases and J lost 7, with 10 bases in between. Germline loops: CDR1 SQVTM, CDR2 ANQGSEA. The CDR3 is 11 amino acids. The CDR3 bases are TGCAGCGTTGCGGGGGGCAGTGGCTACACCTTC. It specifies CSVAGGSGYTF.

This chain uses TRBV19 with TRBJ2-7, with TRBD2 as a possible D gene (5 bases). CDR1 and CDR2 (germline): LNHDA, SQIVND (reference sequence). Trimming removed 2 bases at V and 3 bases at J, with 11 bases between. This CDR3 contains 14 residues. In DNA form, the CDR3 reads TGTGCCAGTAGTATAATTGCGGGTCTCTACGAGCAGTACTTC. Protein: CASSIIAGLYEQYF.

V usage is TRBV3-1 (or the pseudogene TRBV3-2) and J usage is TRBJ1-6; D may be TRBD1 (5 bases). CDR1 and CDR2 from the germline V gene are LGHDT and YNNKEL (reference sequence). The CDR3 consists of 14 residues. The ends were cut back, 1 base at V and 7 bases at J, with 8 bases in the middle. The CDR3 sequence: CASSQVYRNSPLHF. CDR3 coding DNA: TGTGCCAGCAGCCAAGTTTACAGGAATTCACCCCTCCACTTT.

V gene TRBV5-1 combines with J gene TRBJ1-1; TRBD1 matches at 7 bases. The V gene's germline CDR1 is SGHRS and CDR2 YFSETQ. V gave up 6 bases and J gave up 0 bases; unmatched junction bases: 5. CDR3 length: 14 residues. The CDR3 DNA reads TGCGCCAGCAAACAGACAGGGATGAACACTGAAGCTTTCTTT. Translated, it gives CASKQTGMNTEAFF.

The V call is TRBV19, the J call TRBJ1-1; D gene unclear. Germline assignment: CDR1 LNHDA and CDR2 SQIVND (reference sequence). The CDR3 has 16 amino acids. Between the trimmed V and J ends, which lost 1 base and 0 bases, there was a span of 12 bases. CDR3 sequence reads: CASSIGGGLLNTEAFF. CDR3 coding DNA: TGTGCCAGTAGTATAGGAGGTGGACTTCTGAACACTGAAGCTTTCTTT.

The chain uses TRBV29-1 and TRBJ1-1; perhaps TRBD1 as D (6 bases). Trimming pared 4 bases from V and 8 bases from J, leaving 11 bases between. This CDR3 region has 11 residues. CDR1 is SQVTM, CDR2 ANQGSEA, per germline. CDR3 protein: CSVVGQLEAFF. CDR3 coding DNA: TGCAGCGTTGTTGGACAGTTAGAAGCTTTCTTT.

The rearrangement joins TRBV6-6 to TRBJ1-6, with TRBD1 as a possible D gene (6 bases). V shed 5 bases and J shed 5 bases, with 10 bases lying between them. The CDR3 has 14 residues. CDR1 MNHNY and CDR2 SVGAGI come from the germline V gene (reference sequence). The CDR3 DNA is TGTGCCAGCAGTACCGGACAGAATAATTCACCCCTCCACTTT. Its protein is CASSTGQNNSPLHF.

The chain carries TRBV11-3 and TRBJ2-2, with TRBD2 matching over 13 bases. After removal of 3 bases from V and 3 bases from J, the junction contained 1 base not matched to a gene. The CDR3 totals 16 residues. Looked up from germline, CDR1 is SGHNT and CDR2 is YENEEA. The CDR3 protein is CASSFGLAGDTGELFF. The CDR3 region has the DNA TGTGCCAGCAGCTTCGGACTAGCGGGAGACACCGGGGAGCTGTTTTTT. Full variable domain (rest looked up from reference TRBV11-3 and TRBJ2-2): EAGVVQSPRYKIIEKKQPVAFWCNPISGHNTLYWYLQNLGQGPELLIRYENEEAVDDSQLPKDRFSAERLKGVDSTLKIQPAELGDSAVYLCASSFGLAGDTGELFFGEGSRLTVL.

The chain links TRBV3-1 (or the pseudogene TRBV3-2) to TRBJ2-5, with 11 bases aligning to TRBD2. V lost 1 base and J lost 1; bases outside the gene matches: 5. Per germline, CDR1 LGHDT and CDR2 YNNKEL (reference sequence). The CDR3 totals 17 residues. CDR3 amino acids: CASSQAETSGAQETQYF. CDR3 sequence (DNA): TGTGCCAGCAGCCAAGCCGAGACTAGCGGGGCCCAAGAGACCCAGTACTTC.

J is TRBJ2-2 and V is TRBV3-1 (or the pseudogene TRBV3-2), with 8 bases identical to TRBD1. Germline assignment: CDR1 LGHDT and CDR2 YNNKEL (reference sequence). V was pared by 5 bases and J by 4 bases, with 6 bases of the junction left unmatched. This CDR3 is 15 amino acids long. The CDR3, as DNA: TGTGCCAGCAGCTCGACAGGGGACGGCACCGGGGAGCTGTTTTTT. Translated, it gives CASSSTGDGTGELFF.

V gene TRBV6-2 or TRBV6-3 combines with J gene TRBJ2-5; TRBD2 matches at 10 bases. CDR3 length: 16 amino acids. The germline V gene encodes CDR1 MNHEY and CDR2 SVGEGT. The junction had 8 bases not matched to a gene; V was cut back by 2 bases and J by 5 bases. CDR3 nucleotides: TGTGCCAGCAGTTACCAAAGCGGGAGGGCCGGGGAGACCCAGTACTTC. This codes for CASSYQSGRAGETQYF.

V and J are TRBV30 and TRBJ2-7; 9 positions match TRBD1. V shed 2 bases and J 1 base; nucleotides not matched to a gene: 9. Per germline, CDR1 GTSNPN and CDR2 SVGIG (reference sequence). The CDR3 runs 16 residues. The CDR3 sequence: CAWSTANGQGSYEQYF. Here the CDR3 DNA reads TGTGCCTGGAGTACAGCTAATGGACAGGGGTCCTACGAGCAGTACTTC.

CDR3 region: CASSHPGTGTREQYF. DNA for the CDR3: TGCGCCAGCAGCCATCCCGGTACCGGGACAAGAGAGCAGTACTTC. This chain links TRBV4-1 with TRBJ2-7, with TRBD1 as a possible D gene (6 bases). Germline loops: CDR1 MGHRA, CDR2 YSYEKL. Between the trimmed V and J ends, which lost 3 bases and 7 bases, there was a span of 19 bases. The CDR3 has 15 amino acids.

This chain connects TRBV7-2 to TRBJ1-2; D might be TRBD1 (6 bases). CDR3 length: 15 residues. V lost 2 bases and J lost 4, with 14 bases in between. Per the germline V gene, CDR1 is SGHTA and CDR2 is FQGNSA. The chain's CDR3 is CASSLNPGQPYGYTF. The CDR3 region has the DNA TGTGCCAGCAGCTTAAATCCCGGACAGCCCTATGGCTACACCTTC. Filled out from reference TRBV7-2 and TRBJ1-2, the complete variable domain reads GAGVSQSPSNKVTEKGKDVELRCDPISGHTALYWYRQSLGQGLEFLIYFQGNSAPDKSGLPSDRFSAERTGGSVSTLTIQRTQQEDSAVYLCASSLNPGQPYGYTFGSGTRLTVV.

The CDR3 sequence: CASSLDSYGYTF. The CDR3 nucleotides are TGTGCCAGCAGTCTCGACTCCTATGGCTACACCTTC. The rearrangement uses TRBV7-3 and TRBJ1-2; D not resolved. Germline V lookup: CDR1 SGHTA, CDR2 FQGTGA. Between the trimmed V and J ends, which lost 6 bases and 4 bases, there was a span of 9 bases. There are 12 residues in the CDR3.

With respect to this clone: This sample also contains other DNA sequences that code for the same CDR3. V gene TRBV7-9 combines with J gene TRBJ2-7, with no clear D. Trimming removed 5 bases at V and 0 bases at J, with 5 bases between. This CDR3 is 12 amino acids long. Germline V gene lookup returns CDR1 SEHNR and CDR2 FQNEAQ (reference sequence). CDR3 amino acids: CASSPSSYEQYV. The CDR3 DNA reads as TGTGCCAGCAGCCCCAGCTCCTACGAGCAGTACGTC.

DNA of the CDR3: TGTGCCAGTAGGGCGACAGGGGAAGACTATGGCTACACCTTC. Its translation is CASRATGEDYGYTF. The rearrangement joins TRBV19 to TRBJ1-2, with 8 bases identical to TRBD1. The CDR3 sequence is 14 residues long. Germline lookup yields CDR1 LNHDA and CDR2 SQIVND (reference sequence). The V and J ends lost 6 bases and 3 bases, in that order; junction bases with no gene match: 6. Full variable domain (outside the CDR3, taken from reference TRBV19 and TRBJ1-2): DGGITQSPKYLFRKEGQNVTLSCEQNLNHDAMYWYRQDPGQGLRLIYYSQIVNDFQKGDIAEGYSVSREKKESFPLTVTSAQKNPTAFYLCASRATGEDYGYTFGSGTRLTVV.

This chain links TRBV12-5 with TRBJ1-6; the D gene is possibly TRBD1 (6 bases). This CDR3 contains 17 residues. Per the germline V gene, CDR1 is LGHNT and CDR2 is FRNRAP. Trimming took 0 bases from V and 9 from J, leaving 18 bases between them. Written as DNA, the CDR3 is TGTGCTAGTGGTTTGGTACTGTCCCAAAGGGGGTTTTCACCCCTCCACTTT. Amino acid sequence: CASGLVLSQRGFSPLHF.

This rearrangement joins TRBV6-5 to TRBJ2-7, with D perhaps TRBD1 (6 bases). The length of the CDR3 is 13 residues. CDR1 and CDR2 (germline): MNHEY, SVGAGI. The V gene lost 4 bases and the J gene lost 3 bases, with 10 bases spanning the gap. Written as DNA, the CDR3 is TGTGCCAGCAGTTGGGACACCGTCTACGAGCAGTACGTC. Residues: CASSWDTVYEQYV.